These 23 T cell receptor beta chains originate from one sample sequenced in a study of cytomegalovirus exposure and HLA in healthy donors. 13 Jbeta primers and 60 Vbeta primers were used for the PCR. Generated by immunoSEQ multiplex PCR, the TCRdb table keeps only in-frame clones and is missing some. The sample includes roughly 100,000 clones, more than 9.5% of them seen just once. Sequencing was performed on PBMCs. All receptors derive from a man aged 40-50 years in good health and CMV-seropositive.

The rearrangement links TRBV7-3 to TRBJ2-1, with 9 bases matching TRBD1. CDR1 SGHTA and CDR2 FQGTGA come from the germline V gene. The CDR3 spans 17 residues. Trimming at V came to 1 base and at J to 9 bases, leaving 13 bases not matched to a gene. The CDR3 spells CASSLRVGTGFGGEQFF. The CDR3 coding sequence is TGTGCCAGCAGCTTAAGGGTCGGGACAGGGTTTGGGGGTGAGCAGTTCTTC. Complete variable domain (other parts from reference TRBV7-3 and TRBJ2-1): GAGVSQTPSNKVTEKGKYVELRCDPISGHTALYWYRQSLGQGPEFLIYFQGTGAADDSGLPNDRFFAVRPEGSVSTLKIQRTERGDSAVYLCASSLRVGTGFGGEQFFGPGTRLTVL.

This clone was counted a few times. This chain links TRBV14 with TRBJ2-2; 8 bases agree with TRBD2. The germline V gene has CDR1 SGHDN and CDR2 FVKESK. Germline trimming cut 4 bases from V and 5 bases from J; bases unmatched to any gene: 3. This CDR3 region has 14 residues. Here the CDR3 DNA reads TGTGCCAGCAGCCTCCTAGCGGGTACCGGGGAGCTGTTTTTT. It specifies CASSLLAGTGELFF.

This clone was picked up a small number of times. CDR3 sequence reads: CASSSQGLAVNTGELFF. CDR3 nucleotide sequence: TGTGCCAGCAGCTCCCAGGGACTAGCTGTCAACACCGGGGAGCTGTTTTTT. This sequence joins TRBV7-3 and TRBJ2-2; 9 bases map to TRBD2. Germline values: CDR1 SGHTA, CDR2 FQGTGA. The CDR3 length is 17 residues. V was pared by 4 bases and J by 2 bases, with 8 bases of the junction left unmatched.

The V call is TRBV5-6, the J call TRBJ1-1, with 7 bases that match TRBD1. The CDR3 length is 16 residues. The ends lost 10 bases at V and 0 bases at J; junction bases unmatched: 15. Germline V gene lookup returns CDR1 SGHDT and CDR2 YYEEEE. DNA for the CDR3: TGTGCCGGCCAATTCTACAGGGGCCCCATGAACACTGAAGCTTTCTTT. This sequence encodes CAGQFYRGPMNTEAFF.

The V and J genes are TRBV5-4 and TRBJ2-7; 9 positions match TRBD2. Germline V gives CDR1 SGHNT, CDR2 YYREEE (reference sequence). There are 13 residues in the CDR3. The J segment lost 5 bases and the V segment lost 4 bases, leaving 4 bases of the junction unmatched. The CDR3 DNA reads as TGTGCCAGCAGCCCCGGGACTAGCAACGAGCAGTACTTC. Its protein is CASSPGTSNEQYF.

V and J are TRBV9 and TRBJ2-1, with D perhaps TRBD2 (5 bases). The CDR3 contains 15 residues. The germline gives CDR1 SGDLS, CDR2 YYNGEE. Trimming cost V 0 bases and J 3 bases, with 10 bases left between them. The CDR3 sequence: CASSVGTSSYNEQFF. The CDR3, as DNA: TGTGCCAGCAGCGTAGGAACTAGTAGCTACAATGAGCAGTTCTTC.

There are a few counts of this clone. The rearrangement links TRBV5-6 to TRBJ2-5; no clear D gene. The CDR3 is 13 residues long. Germline values: CDR1 SGHDT, CDR2 YYEEEE. Trimming pared 0 bases from V and 4 bases from J, leaving 7 bases between. This CDR3 reads CASSLGSVETQYF. The CDR3 bases are TGTGCCAGCAGCTTGGGTTCGGTAGAGACCCAGTACTTC.

This clone has more than one count but fewer than ten. The CDR3 loop is CASSTWDSSYEQYF. CDR3 sequence (DNA): TGTGCCAGTAGTACCTGGGACAGCTCCTACGAGCAGTACTTC. The chain uses TRBV19 and TRBJ2-7, with 7 bases matching TRBD1. The CDR3 runs to 14 residues. Germline loops: CDR1 LNHDA, CDR2 SQIVND (reference sequence). Losses at the gene ends were 4 bases for V and 0 bases for J; bases not matched to a gene: 3.

This clone was recorded a few times. The chain combines TRBV6-4 with TRBJ2-6; D is perhaps TRBD1 (6 bases). The CDR3 is made up of 16 amino acids. CDR1 is MRHNA, CDR2 SNTAGT, per germline. Trimming removed 3 bases from V and 4 bases from J, with 13 bases in between. CDR3 DNA sequence: TGTGCCAGCAGTGATGGGGCAGGGGACGGGGCCAACGTCCTGACTTTC. As protein: CASSDGAGDGANVLTF.

The sample holds a few counts of this clone. The genes are TRBV4-1 and TRBJ1-1, with 7 bases fitting TRBD1. Trimming took 1 base from V and 3 from J; bases not matched to a gene: 11. The CDR3 consists of 17 residues. The germline gives CDR1 MGHRA, CDR2 YSYEKL. In nucleotides, the CDR3 is TGCGCCAGCAGCCAAGCGGAGGTAGACAGGGTCCACACTGAAGCTTTCTTT. Protein: CASSQAEVDRVHTEAFF.

In its sample, this clone was seen a few times. The chain couples TRBV7-6 to TRBJ1-3, with TRBD1 matching over 7 bases. V lost 5 bases and J lost 1; bases outside the gene matches: 11. Germline V lookup: CDR1 SGHVS, CDR2 FNYEAQ. The length of the CDR3 is 17 residues. The CDR3 sequence is CASSPLTGPRSGNTIYF. CDR3 coding DNA: TGTGCCAGCAGCCCCCTGACAGGGCCTAGGTCTGGAAACACCATATATTTT.

This clone was detected only a few times. The V call is TRBV7-9, the J call TRBJ2-1; TRBD2 matches at 8 bases. Germline CDR1 SEHNR, CDR2 FQNEAQ (reference sequence). V was pared by 0 bases and J by 10 bases, with 11 bases of the junction left unmatched. The CDR3 loop spans 16 amino acids. The CDR3 reads CASSLAGTRSSDEQFF. Here the CDR3 DNA reads TGTGCCAGCAGCTTAGCGGGGACTAGAAGCTCGGACGAGCAGTTCTTC.

The chain employs TRBV5-1 and TRBJ2-2; 10 nucleotides align to TRBD1. This CDR3 has 16 amino acids. V trimming: 3 bases; J trimming: 6 bases; junction bases outside the gene matches: 8. The germline V gene has CDR1 SGHRS and CDR2 YFSETQ. The CDR3: CASSWTGTGEAGELFF. The DNA for the CDR3 is TGCGCCAGCAGCTGGACCGGGACAGGGGAGGCCGGGGAGCTGTTTTTT.

The V gene is TRBV18, the J gene TRBJ1-2, with TRBD1 identical over 9 bases. The germline CDR1 and CDR2 sequences are KGHSH and LQKENI. V trimming: 4 bases; J trimming: 7 bases; junction bases outside the gene matches: 7. The CDR3 is made up of 14 amino acids. The CDR3 DNA is TGTGCCAGCTCACTGCGGGACAGGGCTCCTGGCTACACCTTC. This codes for CASSLRDRAPGYTF.

The chain uses TRBV19 and TRBJ2-2; 12 bases match TRBD2. This CDR3 contains 17 residues. Per germline, CDR1 LNHDA and CDR2 SQIVND (reference sequence). V shed 5 bases and J 6 bases; nucleotides not matched to a gene: 10. CDR3 region: CASSPRLAGVGAGELFF. The CDR3 DNA is TGTGCCAGTAGTCCTAGACTAGCGGGAGTCGGGGCCGGGGAGCTGTTTTTT.

This clone appeared a few times. CDR3 nucleotides: TGCGCCAGCAGCCAAGAGCTAGCGGGAGGACCCACAGATACGCAGTATTTT. Translating gives CASSQELAGGPTDTQYF. The gene calls are TRBV4-3 and TRBJ2-3; 11 nucleotides align to TRBD2. The V gene's germline CDR1 is LGHNA and CDR2 YSLEER. This CDR3 spans 17 amino acids. Trimming removed 0 bases from V and 2 bases from J; junction bases left unmatched: 4.

This clone was seen more than once but under ten times. This sequence joins TRBV18 and TRBJ2-1; 12 bases agree with TRBD2. Germline-derived CDR1 and CDR2 are KGHSH and LQKENI. The CDR3 is made up of 18 amino acids. After removal of 2 bases from V and 1 base from J, the junction contained 6 bases not matched to a gene. CDR3 sequence: CASSPGLAGSGSYNEQFF. CDR3 sequence (DNA): TGTGCCAGCTCACCAGGACTAGCGGGGAGTGGGTCCTACAATGAGCAGTTCTTC.

This clone was observed a handful of times. This chain links TRBV19 with TRBJ2-2, with 9 bases fitting TRBD2. Germline values: CDR1 LNHDA, CDR2 SQIVND (reference sequence). The length of the CDR3 is 20 residues. V lost 9 bases to trimming and J lost 2 bases; unmatched junction nucleotides: 22. CDR3 DNA sequence: TGTGCCAGCAACCCAGGGAAGTGGCTAGCGGGGACAACTAACACCGGGGAGCTGTTTTTT. It yields the protein CASNPGKWLAGTTNTGELFF.

The CDR3 DNA reads as TGCGCCAGCAGCCTCCTCGGGACAGGGAAAAACACCGGGGAGCTGTTTTTT. It encodes CASSLLGTGKNTGELFF. The chain has TRBV4-1 and TRBJ2-2, with 9 bases lining up with TRBD1. Trimming took 4 bases from V and 2 from J; bases not matched to a gene: 8. Germline lookup yields CDR1 MGHRA and CDR2 YSYEKL. The CDR3 is 17 amino acids.

In this sample, this clone turned up a few times. The CDR3 DNA reads TGTGCCAGCAGTTTATTTGGACAGGGGGCTAACGTCGAGCAGTACTTC. It yields the protein CASSLFGQGANVEQYF. The chain combines TRBV28 with TRBJ2-7; 11 bases agree with TRBD1. The trim removed 1 base at V and 6 bases at J, leaving 8 bases unmatched. Germline loops: CDR1 MDHEN, CDR2 SYDVKM. The CDR3 extends over 16 amino acids.

Only a few counts were recorded for this clone. The genes are TRBV6-1 and TRBJ2-3; D unclear. V was pared by 5 bases and J by 0 bases, with 9 bases between. Per germline, CDR1 MNHNS and CDR2 SASEGT. The CDR3 extends over 14 amino acids. The CDR3 DNA reads as TGTGCCAGCAGTCGACTCCAAAGCACAGATACGCAGTATTTT. Its translation: CASSRLQSTDTQYF.

This clone was found a few times. The chain joins TRBV6-5 to TRBJ2-5; D might be TRBD2 (7 bases). Trimming removed 0 bases from V and 1 base from J, with 12 bases in between. The V gene's germline CDR1 is MNHEY and CDR2 SVGAGI. The CDR3 length is 16 residues. CDR3 nucleotide sequence: TGTGCCAGCAGTTACTCGATGGCGGGGGCCCAAGAGACCCAGTACTTC. Translating it yields CASSYSMAGAQETQYF.

As concerns this clone: This specimen includes other DNA sequences encoding the same CDR3. The chain combines TRBV5-1 with TRBJ2-2; maybe TRBD1 (5 bases). This CDR3 has 15 residues. Per the germline V gene, CDR1 is SGHRS and CDR2 is YFSETQ. The V end was cut by 4 bases, the J end by 0 bases, with 10 bases between. DNA of the CDR3: TGCGCCAGCAGCCTAGACAGCCCGAACACCGGGGAGCTGTTTTTT. It codes for CASSLDSPNTGELFF.